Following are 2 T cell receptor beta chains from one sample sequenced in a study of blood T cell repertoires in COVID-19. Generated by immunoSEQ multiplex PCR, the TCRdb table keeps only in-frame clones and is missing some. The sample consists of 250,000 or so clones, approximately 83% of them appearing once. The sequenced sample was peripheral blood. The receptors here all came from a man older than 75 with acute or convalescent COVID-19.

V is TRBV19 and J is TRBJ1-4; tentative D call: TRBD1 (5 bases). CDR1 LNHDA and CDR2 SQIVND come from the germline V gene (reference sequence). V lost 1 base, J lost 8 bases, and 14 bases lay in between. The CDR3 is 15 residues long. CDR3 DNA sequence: TGTGCCAGTAGTATAGGGGGCAGGAATAACGAAAAACTGTTTTTT. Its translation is CASSIGGRNNEKLFF.

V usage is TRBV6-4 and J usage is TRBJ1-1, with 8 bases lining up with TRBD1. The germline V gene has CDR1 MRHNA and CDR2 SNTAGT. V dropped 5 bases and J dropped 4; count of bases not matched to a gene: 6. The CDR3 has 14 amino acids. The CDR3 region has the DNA TGTGCCAGCAGTTCCGACAGGGGAGGCACTGAAGCTTTCTTT. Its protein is CASSSDRGGTEAFF.